This T cell receptor beta chain comes out of a study of blood T cell repertoires in COVID-19. This clone has only one observation. V lost 6 bases, J lost 1 base, and 12 bases lay in between. The CDR3 sequence is 14 residues long. CDR1 and CDR2 (germline): KGHSH, LQKENI. As handled by the study authors: Estimated nucleated cell counts came from reference gene primer amplification. Profiling relied on immunoSEQ multiplex PCR, and the TCRdb table lists in-frame clones only, not all of them. That table furnishes V, J and clone size, whereas the DNA furnished D and trimming. This sample has about 150,000 clones, with approximately 86% found just once. Enrollment of patients from Seattle took place during active infection, with longitudinal follow-up.

The gene calls are TRBV18 and TRBJ1-1; D is possibly TRBD1 (5 bases). Material: peripheral blood. This clonotype was sampled from a man in his sixties with COVID-19, enrolled during active disease. CDR3 sequence reads: CASSPAQGNTEAFF. The DNA for the CDR3 is TGTGCCAGCTCTCCTGCGCAGGGGAACACTGAAGCTTTCTTT.